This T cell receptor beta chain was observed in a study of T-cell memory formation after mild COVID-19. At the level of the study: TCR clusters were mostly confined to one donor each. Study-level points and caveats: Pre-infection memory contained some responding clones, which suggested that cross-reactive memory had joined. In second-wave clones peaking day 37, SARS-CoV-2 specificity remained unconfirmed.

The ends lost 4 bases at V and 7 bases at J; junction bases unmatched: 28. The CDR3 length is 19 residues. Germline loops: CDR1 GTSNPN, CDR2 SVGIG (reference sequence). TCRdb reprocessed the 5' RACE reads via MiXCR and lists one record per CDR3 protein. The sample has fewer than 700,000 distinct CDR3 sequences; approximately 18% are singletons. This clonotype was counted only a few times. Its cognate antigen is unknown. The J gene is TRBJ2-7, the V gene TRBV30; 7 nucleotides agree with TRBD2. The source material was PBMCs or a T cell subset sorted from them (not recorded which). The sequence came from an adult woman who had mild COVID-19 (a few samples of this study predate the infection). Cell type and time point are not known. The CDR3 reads CAWTWGLWEREGPKREQYF. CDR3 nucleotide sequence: TGTGCCTGGACTTGGGGCCTTTGGGAGAGGGAGGGCCCCAAAAGAGAGCAGTACTTC. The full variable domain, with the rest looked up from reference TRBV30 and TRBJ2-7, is SQTIHQWPATLVQPVGSPLSLECTVEGTSNPNLYWYRQAAGRGLQLLFYSVGIGQISSEVPQNLSASRPQDRQFILSSKKLLLSDSGFYLCAWTWGLWEREGPKREQYFGPGTRLTVT.